Listed here are 21 T cell receptor beta chains from one sample, sequenced in a study of shared clonotypes between healthy human individuals. Terminally differentiated effector memory CD45RA+ cells were excluded by CCR7 positive selection of CD45RO-negative cells. The table came from immunoSEQ multiplex PCR; TCRdb's copy has only in-frame clones and leaves some out. The table records over 750,000 clones, 95% to 97% of them present only once. Material for sequencing was naive CD8+ T cells sorted from blood. The receptor set was obtained from a young man in good health.

This chain connects TRBV7-9 to TRBJ2-5; 13 bases align to TRBD2. The CDR3 extends over 17 amino acids. The V segment lost 5 bases and the J segment 2 bases; nucleotides outside the gene matches: 8. The germline V gene has CDR1 SEHNR and CDR2 FQNEAQ (reference sequence). The CDR3 here is CASSKGLAGLGQETQYF. Written as DNA, the CDR3 is TGTGCCAGCAGCAAGGGACTAGCGGGATTAGGGCAAGAGACCCAGTACTTC.

The V call is TRBV2, the J call TRBJ2-7; 8 nucleotides match TRBD2. V dropped 0 bases and J dropped 5; count of bases not matched to a gene: 24. The CDR3 covers 21 residues. CDR1 SNHLY and CDR2 FYNNEI come from the germline V gene. CDR3: CASSEAPTREGVLTSPHEQYF. In nucleotides, the CDR3 is TGTGCCAGCAGTGAAGCTCCAACCCGGGAGGGGGTTTTGACTTCGCCGCACGAGCAGTACTTC.

The V gene is TRBV27, the J gene TRBJ2-3; no firm D call. The germline V gene has CDR1 MNHEY and CDR2 SMNVEV (reference sequence). This CDR3 region has 12 residues. Deletions cut 5 bases from V and 2 bases from J, with 5 bases between. In DNA, the CDR3 is TGTGCCAGCAGTGCCTTCACAGATACGCAGTATTTT. It is translated as CASSAFTDTQYF.

The chain employs TRBV4-1 and TRBJ2-1; unclear D gene. The CDR3 contains 14 residues. The germline V gene has CDR1 MGHRA and CDR2 YSYEKL. The germline V and J ends were trimmed by 4 bases and 6 bases, with 13 bases remaining between them. This chain's CDR3 is CASSLGGILNEQFF. In nucleotides, the CDR3 is TGCGCCAGCAGCCTGGGCGGAATTCTCAATGAGCAGTTCTTC.

The CDR3 is CATTPTGDSYEQYF. For the CDR3, the DNA is TGTGCCACCACACCAACAGGGGATTCCTACGAGCAGTACTTC. The chain carries TRBV15 and TRBJ2-7, with 7 positions matching TRBD1. The CDR3 is made up of 14 amino acids. V dropped 7 bases and J dropped 1; count of bases not matched to a gene: 7. The germline CDR1 and CDR2 sequences are LNHNV and YYDKDF (reference sequence).

This chain connects TRBV7-5 to TRBJ1-5; the listed D gene, TRBD1, was not tested against the DNA. TRBV7-5 is a pseudogene. The length of the CDR3 is 15 residues. The CDR3 loop reads CAGIKQGASSRPQHF. CDR3 DNA: TGTGCCGGCATAAAACAAGGGGCGAGTTCACGGCCCCAGCATTTT.

The genes are TRBV29-1 and TRBJ2-2; D possibly corresponds to TRBD1 (6 bases). This CDR3 is 13 amino acids long. V lost 6 bases and J lost 4, with 12 bases in between. The V gene's germline CDR1 is SQVTM and CDR2 ANQGSEA. DNA of the CDR3: TGCAGCGTAGTCGACAGGAGCACCGGGGAGCTGTTTTTT. Translating it yields CSVVDRSTGELFF.

This rearrangement joins TRBV11-2 to TRBJ2-2, with D possibly being TRBD2 (5 bases). The CDR3 length is 15 residues. V lost 3 bases, J lost 5 bases, and 13 bases lay in between. From germline, CDR1 is SGHAT and CDR2 FQNNGV. The CDR3 DNA follows: TGTGCCAGCAGCTTGGAGCGGACCGGTACCGGGGAGCTGTTTTTT. Encoded protein: CASSLERTGTGELFF.

The chain joins TRBV10-2 to TRBJ2-7, with D hard to call. Between the trimmed V and J ends, which lost 2 bases and 5 bases, there was a span of 4 bases. The germline gives CDR1 WSHSY, CDR2 SAAADI. The CDR3 covers 11 residues. The CDR3: CASSERNEQYF. CDR3 DNA: TGCGCCAGCAGTGAGAGGAACGAGCAGTACTTC.

The V and J genes are TRBV2 and TRBJ1-5, with D unclear. Germline CDR1 is SNHLY and CDR2 is FYNNEI. V shed 5 bases and J shed 5 bases, with 7 bases lying between them. The CDR3 is made up of 12 amino acids. Here the CDR3 DNA reads TGTGCCAGCAGTCAGTTGTATCAGCCCCAGCATTTT. It translates to CASSQLYQPQHF.

The chain joins TRBV7-2 to TRBJ1-2, with 9 bases identical to TRBD1. CDR3 length equals 15 residues. V trimming: 2 bases; J trimming: 4 bases; junction bases outside the gene matches: 5. The germline V gene encodes CDR1 SGHTA and CDR2 FQGNSA. CDR3 protein: CASSLRDRDVYGYTF. In nucleotides, the CDR3 is TGTGCCAGCAGCTTAAGGGACAGGGACGTCTATGGCTACACCTTC. Full variable domain (outside the CDR3, taken from reference TRBV7-2 and TRBJ1-2): GAGVSQSPSNKVTEKGKDVELRCDPISGHTALYWYRQSLGQGLEFLIYFQGNSAPDKSGLPSDRFSAERTGGSVSTLTIQRTQQEDSAVYLCASSLRDRDVYGYTFGSGTRLTVV.

The chain's CDR3 is CASSSRDTLYEQYF. The CDR3 DNA reads TGTGCCAGCAGCTCGCGGGACACTCTCTACGAGCAGTACTTC. The chain couples TRBV7-9 to TRBJ2-7, with D possibly called TRBD1 or TRBD2 (6 bases each). V was trimmed by 4 bases and J by 3 bases, leaving 13 bases between them. This CDR3 region has 14 residues. Germline CDR1 and CDR2: SEHNR and FQNEAQ (reference sequence).

V usage is TRBV4-1 and J usage is TRBJ2-1, with 8 bases that match TRBD1. V was pared by 4 bases and J by 0 bases, with 8 bases of the junction left unmatched. The CDR3 sequence is 17 residues long. Germline V gene data show CDR1 as MGHRA and CDR2 as YSYEKL. CDR3 sequence reads: CASSPLDRGGSYNEQFF. CDR3 in DNA: TGCGCCAGCAGCCCTTTAGACAGGGGAGGCTCCTACAATGAGCAGTTCTTC.

This clone was counted a single time. The V call is TRBV30, the J call TRBJ2-6; 7 positions match TRBD1. Germline CDR1 is GTSNPN and CDR2 is SVGIG (reference sequence). V was clipped by 4 bases and J by 0 bases; unmatched bases: 3. The CDR3 consists of 15 residues. The CDR3 reads CAWKQGYSGANVLTF. In nucleotides, the CDR3 is TGTGCCTGGAAACAGGGGTACTCTGGGGCCAACGTCCTGACTTTC.

This chain uses TRBV2 with TRBJ2-7, with no clear D. The germline V and J ends were trimmed by 5 bases and 0 bases, with 5 bases remaining between them. Germline V gene sequence: CDR1 SNHLY, CDR2 FYNNEI. This CDR3 is built from 12 residues. The DNA of the CDR3 is TGTGCCAGCAGTCTCAACTCCTACGAGCAGTACTTC. It translates to CASSLNSYEQYF.

This sequence joins TRBV28 and TRBJ2-7; 9 bases line up with TRBD2. The germline CDR1 and CDR2 sequences are MDHEN and SYDVKM. The V gene end was trimmed by 2 bases and the J gene end by 2 bases; junction bases not matched to a gene: 7. The CDR3 runs to 16 residues. The DNA of the CDR3 is TGTGCCAGCAGTTTAATGGCGGGAGGGGTCCCCTACGAGCAGTACTTC. It codes for CASSLMAGGVPYEQYF.

V usage is TRBV12-5 and J usage is TRBJ2-2; 10 bases are a match to TRBD2. With V trimmed by 4 bases and J by 0 bases, 11 bases remained unmatched. The CDR3 has 19 residues. Germline CDR1 reads LGHNT; CDR2 reads FRNRAP. The CDR3 DNA follows: TGTGCTAGTGGTTCGGACTACCGGACTAGCGGATCGAACACCGGGGAGCTGTTTTTT. It specifies CASGSDYRTSGSNTGELFF.

The chain joins TRBV27 to TRBJ2-7; D is unclear. V lost 6 bases and J 7 bases, leaving 13 bases between the germline ends. Germline V gene sequence: CDR1 MNHEY, CDR2 SMNVEV (reference sequence). This CDR3 comprises 12 residues. The CDR3 loop reads CASSPMAGEQYF. CDR3 DNA sequence: TGTGCCAGCAGCCCGATGGCTGGGGAGCAGTACTTC.

This clone was seen just once. J is TRBJ2-1 and V is TRBV10-3; TRBD2 matches at 11 bases. V shed 10 bases and J 2 bases; nucleotides not matched to a gene: 16. Germline-derived CDR1 and CDR2 are ENHRY and SYGVKD. The CDR3 runs 18 residues. This CDR3 is CATSTSGNTPLTYNEQFF. As DNA, the CDR3 is TGTGCCACCTCGACTAGCGGGAATACCCCGCTAACCTACAATGAGCAGTTCTTC.

The chain joins TRBV27 to TRBJ1-5; 10 bases map to TRBD1. V lost 7 bases to trimming and J lost 8 bases; unmatched junction nucleotides: 17. Germline values: CDR1 MNHEY, CDR2 SMNVEV (reference sequence). CDR3 size: 17 residues. The CDR3 region has the DNA TGTGCCAGCAATCCCCTTGGGACAGGGGATTTAATGGAGCCCCAGCATTTT. Its translation: CASNPLGTGDLMEPQHF.

The chain couples TRBV6-1 to TRBJ1-4; no firm D call. The CDR3 consists of 15 residues. Trimming removed 5 bases at V and 3 bases at J, with 13 bases between. Germline assignment: CDR1 MNHNS and CDR2 SASEGT. CDR3 coding DNA: TGTGCCAGCAGTTCAACAGAGAACCCTAATGAAAAACTGTTTTTT. This sequence encodes CASSSTENPNEKLFF.